The rows below give T cell receptor beta chains drawn from one sample of a study of T cell repertoires in cytomegalovirus infection. TCRdb re-called the reads through MiXCR, storing one row per CDR3 protein. This table has about 440,000 distinct CDR3 sequences, 31% appearing once. Sequencing was carried out using PBMCs. Source of these receptors: a human donor in good health (CMV status not recorded). Some clones in this sample may be carry-over from other donors' samples. Each CDR3 is given with its conserved first and last residue. Fields, in order: CDR3 DNA, CDR3 protein, J gene, D gene, V gene, clone size. A D gene is named only where the DNA matches it firmly. Size is stated for part of the rows, as once, few or many counts, or as a class when the clone is expanded.

TGTGCCAGCAGCCGAGGACAGGGGGCTGAGATTTCACCCCTCCACTTT | CASSRGQGAEISPLHF | TRBJ1-6 | TRBD1 | TRBV4-2 | .
TGTGCCAGCAGGGTCAGGGCCGGCGAGCAGTACTTC | CASRVRAGEQYF | TRBJ2-7 | . | TRBV6-1 | .
TGTGCCAGCAGTCACCGGGACCCTACCTACAATGAGCAGTTCTTC | CASSHRDPTYNEQFF | TRBJ2-1 | . | TRBV6-2/TRBV6-3 | few
TGTGCCAGCAGCCCCGGGACAGCAGAAGAGACCCAGTACTTC | CASSPGTAEETQYF | TRBJ2-5 | TRBD1 | TRBV7-9 | .
TGTGCCAGCAGGTCCGAGCGAGGAGGTGGGAACACTGAAGCTTTCTTT | CASRSERGGGNTEAFF | TRBJ1-1 | . | TRBV6-1 | few
TGTGCCAGCAGCCCAGGGACTAGCGGGGGGTTCTCCTACAATGAGCAGTTCTTC | CASSPGTSGGFSYNEQFF | TRBJ2-1 | TRBD2 | TRBV7-2 | many
TGCAGCACTGTAAGTTCGGCGACCTATGGCTACACCTTC | CSTVSSATYGYTF | TRBJ1-2 | . | TRBV29-1 | few
TGTGCCAGCAGTTTATCGTGGCAGGCCCCCGAGCAGTACTTC | CASSLSWQAPEQYF | TRBJ2-7 | . | TRBV27 | few
TGTGCCAGCAGCTTGGACCCATTCCCTAACTATGGCTACACCTTC | CASSLDPFPNYGYTF | TRBJ1-2 | . | TRBV7-6 | many
TGTGCCAGCAGCCACAACAGGGGCCCAGGAAACACCATATATTTT | CASSHNRGPGNTIYF | TRBJ1-3 | TRBD1 | TRBV7-6 | .
TGTGCCAGCAGCCACGACCCGACAGGGCTGAACACTGAAGCTTTCTTT | CASSHDPTGLNTEAFF | TRBJ1-1 | TRBD1 | TRBV4-2 | few
TGTGCCAGCAGCCCCATTCCCGAAGACCTATGGGATTCCGCGGAGACCCAGTACTTC | CASSPIPEDLWDSAETQYF | TRBJ2-5 | . | TRBV7-9 | few
TGTGCCAGCAGCACCCTCCCGGACAGGGGGCGTGAAAAACTGTTTTTT | CASSTLPDRGREKLFF | TRBJ1-4 | TRBD1 | TRBV9 | few
TGTGCCAGCAGGGAGGACAGTCACAATCAGCCCCAGCATTTT | CASREDSHNQPQHF | TRBJ1-5 | . | TRBV2 | .
TGTGCAAGCAGCTCCCAACAAGAAACAGGGAAAGCTGAGCCGTTCTTC | CASSSQQETGKAEPFF | TRBJ2-1 | . | TRBV7-3 | .
TGTGCCAGCACCACCGACAGGGTAATCTACGAGCAGTACTTC | CASTTDRVIYEQYF | TRBJ2-7 | TRBD1 | TRBV7-9 | few
TGTGCCAGCAGCGGAAAACAGGGACTAGCGGTACACTTC | CASSGKQGLAVHF | TRBJ2-1 | TRBD2 | TRBV5-6 | .
TGTGCCAGCAGGCCAGGGTGGAACACTGAAGCTTTCTTT | CASRPGWNTEAFF | TRBJ1-1 | . | TRBV7-2 | few
TGTGCCAGCAGCAGAAAAATGACAGGGGGGGAAGAGACCCAGTACTTC | CASSRKMTGGEETQYF | TRBJ2-5 | TRBD1 | TRBV7-8 | many
TGTGCCAGCAGTCTCAATCGCCCCGGGGGAGGAACTGAAGCTTTCTTT | CASSLNRPGGGTEAFF | TRBJ1-1 | . | TRBV7-2 | many
TGTGCCAGCAGTGCGGGCCACAGGGGCCGAATATACGAGCAGTACTTC | CASSAGHRGRIYEQYF | TRBJ2-7 | TRBD1 | TRBV6-2/TRBV6-3 | few
TGTGCCAGCAGTTTAGGGGACAGCGCCTATTATCAGCCCCAGCATTTT | CASSLGDSAYYQPQHF | TRBJ1-5 | TRBD1 | TRBV12-3/TRBV12-4 | many
TGTGCCAGCAGCCGATACCGACTACAGGATTTCAATGAGCAGTTCTTC | CASSRYRLQDFNEQFF | TRBJ2-1 | . | TRBV14 | .